One sample yielded the 14 T cell receptor beta chains listed below, sequenced in a study of identical twins. Using its own MiXCR run on the 5' RACE reads, TCRdb lists one record per CDR3 protein. The sample holds 450,000 or so distinct CDR3 sequences, over 12% seen once. These same data were also listed under a study on yellow fever vaccine responses in identical twins.

The sequenced sample consisted of CD4+ T cells sorted from blood. The source of these receptors is a woman aged 18-35 years in good health.

This clonotype was seen more than once but under ten times. The CDR3 sequence is CASSQDSLYGYTF. The CDR3 DNA reads as TGTGCCAGCAGCCAAGATTCCCTCTATGGCTACACCTTC. The chain employs TRBV3-1 and TRBJ1-2; D call uncertain. The V end lost 0 bases, the J end lost 4 bases, and 6 bases lay between the germline ends. This CDR3 is built from 13 residues. The germline V gene has CDR1 LGHDT and CDR2 YNNKEL (reference sequence).

This clonotype was recorded at least ten times. This chain joins TRBV12-3 or TRBV12-4 and TRBJ2-3; D is perhaps TRBD1 (6 bases). Trimming took off 5 bases at V and 0 bases at J, with 12 bases between the two ends. The CDR3 loop spans 15 amino acids. CDR3 sequence: CASSITGTSTDTQYF. The CDR3 DNA reads as TGTGCCAGCAGTATTACCGGGACAAGCACAGATACGCAGTATTTT.

The chain joins TRBV2 to TRBJ2-1, with 9 bases aligning to TRBD2. Germline V lookup: CDR1 SNHLY, CDR2 FYNNEI. This CDR3 comprises 16 residues. With V trimmed by 3 bases and J by 1 base, 4 bases remained unmatched. The CDR3 nucleotides read TGTGCCAGCAGTGAGTGGCTAGCGGGATCCTACAATGAGCAGTTCTTC. Its protein product is CASSEWLAGSYNEQFF.

V and J are TRBV12-3 or TRBV12-4 and TRBJ2-3, with 10 nucleotides matching TRBD2. V dropped 8 bases and J dropped 5; count of bases not matched to a gene: 7. This CDR3 comprises 14 residues. The CDR3, as DNA: TGTGCCAGCGCCCTGGGACTAGCGCTAGATACGCAGTATTTT. Translating it yields CASALGLALDTQYF.

In this sample, this clonotype turned up a few times. The chain has TRBV12-3 or TRBV12-4 and TRBJ2-1, with D possibly being TRBD1 or TRBD2 (6 bases each). V dropped 6 bases and J dropped 7 bases, with 19 bases sitting between them. CDR3 length: 15 amino acids. The CDR3 region has the DNA TGTGCCAGCAGCTACTGGGGGGCGCTAGGGAATGAGCAGTTCTTC. Protein product: CASSYWGALGNEQFF.

This clonotype was recorded a few times. The gene calls are TRBV2 and TRBJ1-2; D is ambiguous. CDR3 length: 12 amino acids. Trimming took 6 bases from V and 6 from J, leaving 11 bases between them. Germline assignment: CDR1 SNHLY and CDR2 FYNNEI. The CDR3 coding sequence is TGTGCCAGCAGGGGAGATCTAAATGGCTACACCTTC. This encodes CASRGDLNGYTF.

This clonotype was found once. The V and J genes are TRBV6-1 and TRBJ2-2; TRBD2 matches 7 bases. V dropped 4 bases and J dropped 6; count of bases not matched to a gene: 11. The germline gives CDR1 MNHNS, CDR2 SASEGT. The CDR3 has 16 amino acids. CDR3 amino acids: CASSVTRLAGSGELFF. CDR3 in DNA: TGTGCCAGCAGTGTAACAAGACTAGCCGGGTCCGGGGAGCTGTTTTTT.

The rearrangement links TRBV5-1 to TRBJ2-2; D gene uncertain. The germline V gene encodes CDR1 SGHRS and CDR2 YFSETQ. The CDR3 is 14 amino acids. Trimming removed 4 bases from V and 2 bases from J, with 9 bases in between. CDR3 DNA: TGCGCCAGCAGCGTAGTGGGCAACACCGGGGAGCTGTTTTTT. Protein: CASSVVGNTGELFF.

This clonotype was found many times. The chain carries TRBV7-8 and TRBJ2-5; 10 positions match TRBD1. The CDR3 totals 15 residues. Trimming cost V 5 bases and J 5 bases; bases outside gene matches: 8. From germline, CDR1 is SGHVS and CDR2 FQNEAQ. The CDR3 sequence: CASSDRGRGGETQYF. As DNA, the CDR3 is TGTGCCAGCAGCGACAGGGGGCGCGGAGGGGAGACCCAGTACTTC.

This clonotype showed up many times. The chain joins TRBV12-3 or TRBV12-4 to TRBJ1-3; 8 positions agree with TRBD1. The CDR3 runs 14 residues. The junction had 7 bases not matched to a gene; V was cut back by 11 bases and J by 1 base. CDR3 region: CAQGRTGSGNTIYF. CDR3 DNA: TGTGCCCAAGGACGGACAGGGTCTGGAAACACCATATATTTT.

The rearrangement links TRBV20-1 to TRBJ2-7; D is undetermined. The CDR3 extends over 17 amino acids. V shed 0 bases and J shed 1 base, with 19 bases lying between them. CDR1 and CDR2 (germline): DFQATT, SNEGSKA (reference sequence). CDR3 DNA sequence: TGCAGTGCTAGAGATACGTCTTGGGCAGGCCTATCCTACGAGCAGTACTTC. It translates to CSARDTSWAGLSYEQYF.

The chain links TRBV28 to TRBJ1-1; D is unresolved. The V and J ends lost 7 bases and 3 bases respectively, with 15 bases between them. This CDR3 is built from 14 residues. CDR1 is MDHEN and CDR2 is SYDVKM in the germline V gene. The CDR3 coding sequence is TGTGCCAGCACCATATCGAGGGAGTACACTGAAGCTTTCTTT. Amino acids: CASTISREYTEAFF.

J is TRBJ1-5 and V is TRBV10-3; no definite D call. Trimming removed 0 bases from V and 9 bases from J, with 6 bases in between. Germline lookup yields CDR1 ENHRY and CDR2 SYGVKD. The CDR3 sequence is 12 residues long. Here the CDR3 reads CAISESGGPQHF. For the CDR3, the DNA is TGTGCCATCAGTGAGTCGGGAGGGCCCCAGCATTTT.

This chain joins TRBV9 and TRBJ2-3; D possibly uses TRBD1 or TRBD2 (6 bases each). Germline CDR1 SGDLS, CDR2 YYNGEE. This CDR3 is 14 amino acids long. With 0 bases removed from V and 4 bases from J, the gap between germline ends came to 9 bases. CDR3 coding DNA: TGTGCCAGCAGCGTAGGTGGGGGGCCAGATACGCAGTATTTT. Residues: CASSVGGGPDTQYF. Full variable domain (remainder filled in from reference TRBV9 and TRBJ2-3): DSGVTQTPKHLITATGQRVTLRCSPRSGDLSVYWYQQSLDQGLQFLIQYYNGEERAKGNILERFSAQQFPDLHSELNLSSLELGDSALYFCASSVGGGPDTQYFGPGTRLTVL.